A selection of T cell receptor beta chains follows, all from one sample in a study of T-cell memory formation after mild COVID-19. TCRdb independently ran MiXCR on the 5' RACE reads; one entry per CDR3 protein. Of roughly 400,000 distinct CDR3 sequences in the sample, approximately 15% were seen once. Specimen: PBMCs or a T cell subset sorted from them (not recorded which). The receptor source for this set is a man aged 18 to 29 who had mild COVID-19 (a few samples of this study predate the infection). Cell type and time point are not known. CDR3s include the opening cysteine and the closing phenylalanine or tryptophan. Each record gives: V gene, CDR3 protein.

TRBV12-3/TRBV12-4 | CASSFAPGLAVAYEQYF
TRBV10-1 | CASSVTSGGRNTGELFF
TRBV4-1 | CASSQGGLEDTQYF
TRBV12-3/TRBV12-4 | CASSLNAGGVAGELFF
TRBV7-6 | CASSGDWGETQYF
TRBV6-6 | CASSYSMGARGYTF
TRBV5-1 | CASNPSGGARGANVLTF
TRBV12-3/TRBV12-4 | CASSWWSLYGYTF
TRBV18 | CASSPGPPSEQYF
TRBV9 | CASSVGRAENSPLHF
TRBV9 | CASSVGDSITDTQYF
TRBV5-1 | CASTSQPQETQYF
TRBV5-1 | CASSRTAETQYF
TRBV29-1 | CSAAQRYSNTGELFF
TRBV20-1 | CSASMTSGGDNEQFF
TRBV10-3 | CAINVRSNPDTQYF
TRBV10-3 | CAIAENLSTEAFF
TRBV7-3 | CASSPSARDGNYNEQFF
TRBV10-3 | CAIRGTSNTEAFF
TRBV27 | CASSIQTGGSYEQYF
TRBV7-6 | CASSLRGTGSYEQYF
TRBV10-3 | CAISEGGAVYQETQYF
TRBV7-2 | CASSSQRGSSYEQYF
TRBV7-2 | CASTRGTDTDTQYF
TRBV10-3 | CAISAANSPLHF
TRBV7-2 | CASSLGNRGGETQYF
TRBV28 | CASSRVASTLTGELFF
TRBV4-2 | CASSPQALAGDSYEQYF
TRBV9 | CASSVGGGNEQFF
TRBV7-6 | CASSPQRGEETQYF
TRBV9 | CASSSGGQGMTDTQYF
TRBV6-1 | CASSITGTGNSPLHF
TRBV29-1 | CSVVGTNYGYTF
TRBV9 | CASSGPGLAHREQFF
TRBV12-3/TRBV12-4 | CASGAVENTGELFF
TRBV5-1 | CASSLASGGADEQFF
TRBV12-3/TRBV12-4 | CASSGTSGLYNEQFF
TRBV11-2 | CASSLRGNPIYGYTF
TRBV7-8 | CASSIQPGQGTTEAFF
TRBV19 | CASSIDAGATYNEQFF
TRBV9 | CASSVDQGSSGNTIYF
TRBV6-5 | CASSYSNAGVAGELFF
TRBV3-1 | CASSPRANTDTQYF